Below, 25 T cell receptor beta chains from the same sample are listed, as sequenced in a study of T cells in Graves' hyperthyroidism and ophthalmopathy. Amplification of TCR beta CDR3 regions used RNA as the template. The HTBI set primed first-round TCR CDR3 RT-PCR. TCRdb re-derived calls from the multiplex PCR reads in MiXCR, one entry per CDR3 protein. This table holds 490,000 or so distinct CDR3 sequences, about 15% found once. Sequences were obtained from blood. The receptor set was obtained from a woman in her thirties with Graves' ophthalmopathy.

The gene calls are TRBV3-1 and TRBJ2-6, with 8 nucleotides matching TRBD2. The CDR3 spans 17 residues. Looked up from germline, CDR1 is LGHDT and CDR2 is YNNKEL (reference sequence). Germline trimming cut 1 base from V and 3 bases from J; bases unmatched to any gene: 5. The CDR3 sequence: CASSQVLAGYGANVLTF. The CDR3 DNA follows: TGTGCCAGCAGCCAAGTGTTAGCGGGATATGGGGCCAACGTCCTGACTTTC.

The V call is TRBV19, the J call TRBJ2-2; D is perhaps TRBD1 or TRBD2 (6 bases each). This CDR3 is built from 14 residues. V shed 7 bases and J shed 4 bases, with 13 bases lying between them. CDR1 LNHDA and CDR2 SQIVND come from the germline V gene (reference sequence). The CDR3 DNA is TGTGCCAGTACCGGACAGCGGGTCACCGGGGAGCTGTTTTTT. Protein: CASTGQRVTGELFF.

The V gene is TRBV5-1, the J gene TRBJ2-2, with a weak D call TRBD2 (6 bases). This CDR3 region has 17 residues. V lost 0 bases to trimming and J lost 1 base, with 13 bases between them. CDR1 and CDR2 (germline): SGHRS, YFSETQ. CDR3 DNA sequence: TGCGCCAGCAGCTTGGGGGGGGACTTATGGAACACCGGGGAGCTGTTTTTT. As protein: CASSLGGDLWNTGELFF. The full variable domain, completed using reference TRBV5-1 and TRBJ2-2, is KAGVTQTPRYLIKTRGQQVTLSCSPISGHRSVSWYQQTPGQGLQFLFEYFSETQRNKGNFPGRFSGRQFSNSRSEMNVSTLELGDSALYLCASSLGGDLWNTGELFFGEGSRLTVL.

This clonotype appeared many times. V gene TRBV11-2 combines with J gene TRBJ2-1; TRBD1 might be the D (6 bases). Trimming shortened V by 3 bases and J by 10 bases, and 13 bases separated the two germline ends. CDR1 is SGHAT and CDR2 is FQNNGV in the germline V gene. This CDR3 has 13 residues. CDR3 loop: CASSFGQYSEQFF. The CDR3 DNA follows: TGTGCCAGCAGCTTCGGACAGTACAGCGAGCAGTTCTTC.

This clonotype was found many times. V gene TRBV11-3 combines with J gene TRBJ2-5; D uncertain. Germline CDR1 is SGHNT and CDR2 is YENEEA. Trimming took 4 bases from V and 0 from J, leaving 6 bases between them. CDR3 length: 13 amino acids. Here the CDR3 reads CASSSRNQETQYF. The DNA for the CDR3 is TGTGCCAGCAGCTCTAGGAACCAAGAGACCCAGTACTTC. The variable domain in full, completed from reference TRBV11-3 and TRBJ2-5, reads EAGVVQSPRYKIIEKKQPVAFWCNPISGHNTLYWYLQNLGQGPELLIRYENEEAVDDSQLPKDRFSAERLKGVDSTLKIQPAELGDSAVYLCASSSRNQETQYFGPGTRLLVL.

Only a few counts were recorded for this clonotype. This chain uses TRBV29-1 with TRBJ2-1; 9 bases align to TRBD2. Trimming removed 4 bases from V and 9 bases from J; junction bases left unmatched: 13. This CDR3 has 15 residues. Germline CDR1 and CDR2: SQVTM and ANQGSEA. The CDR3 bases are TGCAGCGTTGGTCCCCCGGCGGGAGGGGCAGGTGAGCAGTTCTTC. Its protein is CSVGPPAGGAGEQFF.

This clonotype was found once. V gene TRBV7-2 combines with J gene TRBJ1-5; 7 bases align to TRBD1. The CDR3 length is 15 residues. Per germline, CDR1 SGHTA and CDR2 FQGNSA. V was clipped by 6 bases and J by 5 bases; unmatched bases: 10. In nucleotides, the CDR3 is TGTGCCAGCAGGATACGACAGGGTTGGGATCAGCCCCAGCATTTT. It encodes CASRIRQGWDQPQHF.

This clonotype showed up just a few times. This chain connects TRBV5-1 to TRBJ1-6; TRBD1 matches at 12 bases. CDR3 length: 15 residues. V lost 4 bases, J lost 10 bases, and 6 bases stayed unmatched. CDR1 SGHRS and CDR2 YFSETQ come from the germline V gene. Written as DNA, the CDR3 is TGCGCCAGCAGCCAGGGACAGGGGGCTCGCTCACCCCTCCACTTT. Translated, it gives CASSQGQGARSPLHF.

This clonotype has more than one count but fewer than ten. The CDR3 DNA is TGCAGCGTTGCGGGACTAGCGGGAGGGAACCAAGAGACCCAGTACTTC. As protein: CSVAGLAGGNQETQYF. The V gene is TRBV29-1, the J gene TRBJ2-5; 16 bases agree with TRBD2. After removal of 4 bases from V and 0 bases from J, the junction contained 2 bases not matched to a gene. CDR3 length: 16 amino acids. Germline V CDR1 and CDR2: SQVTM, ANQGSEA.

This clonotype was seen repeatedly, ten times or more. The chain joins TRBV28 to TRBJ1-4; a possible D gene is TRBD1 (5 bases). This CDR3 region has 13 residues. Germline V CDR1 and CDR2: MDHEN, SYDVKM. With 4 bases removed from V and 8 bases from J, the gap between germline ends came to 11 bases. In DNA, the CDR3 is TGTGCCAGCAGTTGGGGGGGGGAAGAAAAACTGTTTTTT. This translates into CASSWGGEEKLFF.

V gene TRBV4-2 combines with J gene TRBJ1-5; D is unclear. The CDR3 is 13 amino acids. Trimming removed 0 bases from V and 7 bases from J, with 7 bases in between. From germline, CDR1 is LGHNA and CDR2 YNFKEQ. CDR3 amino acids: CASSQDAEQPQHF. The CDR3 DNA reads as TGTGCCAGCAGCCAAGATGCGGAGCAGCCCCAGCATTTT.

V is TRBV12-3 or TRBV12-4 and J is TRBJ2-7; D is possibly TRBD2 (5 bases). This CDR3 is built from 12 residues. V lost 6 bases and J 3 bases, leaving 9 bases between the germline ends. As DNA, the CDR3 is TGTGCCAGCAGGCTCGGGGTCTACGAGCAGTACTTC. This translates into CASRLGVYEQYF.

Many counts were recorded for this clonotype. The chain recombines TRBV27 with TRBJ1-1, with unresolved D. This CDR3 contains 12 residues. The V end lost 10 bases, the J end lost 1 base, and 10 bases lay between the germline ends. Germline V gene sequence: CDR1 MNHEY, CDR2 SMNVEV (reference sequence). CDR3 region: CATRTANTEAFF. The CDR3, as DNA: TGTGCCACTCGTACAGCGAACACTGAAGCTTTCTTT.

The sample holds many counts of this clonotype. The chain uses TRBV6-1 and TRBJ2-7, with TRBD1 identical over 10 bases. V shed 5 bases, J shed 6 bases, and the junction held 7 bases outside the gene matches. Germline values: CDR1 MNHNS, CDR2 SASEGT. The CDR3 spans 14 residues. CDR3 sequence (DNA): TGTGCCAGCAGTTCCGGGACAGGGGTCGGCGAGCAGTACTTC. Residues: CASSSGTGVGEQYF.

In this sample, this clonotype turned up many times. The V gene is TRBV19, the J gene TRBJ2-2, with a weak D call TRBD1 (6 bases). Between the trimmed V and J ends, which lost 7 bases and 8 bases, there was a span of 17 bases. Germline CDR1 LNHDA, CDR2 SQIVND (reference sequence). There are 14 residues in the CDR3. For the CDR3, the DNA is TGTGCCAGTAAAGGGACACCCGATTTAGGGGAGCTGTTTTTT. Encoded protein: CASKGTPDLGELFF.

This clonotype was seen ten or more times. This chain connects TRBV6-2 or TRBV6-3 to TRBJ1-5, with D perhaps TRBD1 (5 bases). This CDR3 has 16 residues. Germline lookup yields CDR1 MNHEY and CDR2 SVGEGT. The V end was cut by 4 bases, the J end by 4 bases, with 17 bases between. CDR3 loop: CASSFPAGRSNQPQHF. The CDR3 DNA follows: TGTGCCAGCAGTTTCCCGGCAGGGAGGTCGAATCAGCCCCAGCATTTT.

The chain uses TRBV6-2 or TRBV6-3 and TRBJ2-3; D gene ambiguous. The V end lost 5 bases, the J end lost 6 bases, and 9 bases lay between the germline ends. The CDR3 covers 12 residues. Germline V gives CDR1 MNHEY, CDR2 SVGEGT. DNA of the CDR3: TGTGCCAGCAGTCCCCCTGTGGATACGCAGTATTTT. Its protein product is CASSPPVDTQYF.

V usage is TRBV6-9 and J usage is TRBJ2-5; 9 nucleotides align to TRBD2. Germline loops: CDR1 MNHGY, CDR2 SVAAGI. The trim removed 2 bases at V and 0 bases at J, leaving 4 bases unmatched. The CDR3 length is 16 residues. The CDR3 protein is CASSYVAGGHQETQYF. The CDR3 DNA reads TGTGCCAGCAGTTATGTGGCGGGAGGGCACCAAGAGACCCAGTACTTC.

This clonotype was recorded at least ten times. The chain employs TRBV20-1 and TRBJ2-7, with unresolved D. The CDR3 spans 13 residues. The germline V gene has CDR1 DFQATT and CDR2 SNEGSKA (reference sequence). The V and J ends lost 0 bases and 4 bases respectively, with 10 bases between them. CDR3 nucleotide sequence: TGCAGTGCTAGAGAGCGTACCCAATACGAGCAGTACTTC. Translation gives CSARERTQYEQYF.

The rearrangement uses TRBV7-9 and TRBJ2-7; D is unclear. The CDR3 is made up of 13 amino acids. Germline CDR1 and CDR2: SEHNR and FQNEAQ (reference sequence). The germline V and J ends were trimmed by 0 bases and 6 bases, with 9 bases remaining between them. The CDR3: CASSLAPFVEQYF. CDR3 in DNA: TGTGCCAGCAGCTTAGCTCCCTTCGTCGAGCAGTACTTC.

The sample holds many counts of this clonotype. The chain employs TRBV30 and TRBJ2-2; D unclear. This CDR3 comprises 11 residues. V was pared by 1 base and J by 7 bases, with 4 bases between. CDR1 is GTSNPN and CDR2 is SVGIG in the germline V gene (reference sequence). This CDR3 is CAWSAGGELFF. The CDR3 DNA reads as TGTGCCTGGAGTGCAGGCGGGGAGCTGTTTTTT.

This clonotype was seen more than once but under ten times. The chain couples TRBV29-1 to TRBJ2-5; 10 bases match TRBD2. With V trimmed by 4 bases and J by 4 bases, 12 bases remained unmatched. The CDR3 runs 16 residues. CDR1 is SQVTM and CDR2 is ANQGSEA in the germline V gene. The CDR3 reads CSVGGLAGVVGETQYF. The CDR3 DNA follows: TGCAGCGTTGGGGGTCTAGCGGGAGTGGTGGGAGAGACCCAGTACTTC.

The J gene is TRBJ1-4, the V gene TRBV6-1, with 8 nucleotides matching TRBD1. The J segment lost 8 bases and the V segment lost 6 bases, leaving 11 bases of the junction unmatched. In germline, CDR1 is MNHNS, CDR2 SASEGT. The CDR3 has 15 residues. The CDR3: CASSRPGQAGEKLFF. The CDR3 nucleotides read TGTGCCAGCAGCCGCCCGGGACAGGCTGGAGAAAAACTGTTTTTT.

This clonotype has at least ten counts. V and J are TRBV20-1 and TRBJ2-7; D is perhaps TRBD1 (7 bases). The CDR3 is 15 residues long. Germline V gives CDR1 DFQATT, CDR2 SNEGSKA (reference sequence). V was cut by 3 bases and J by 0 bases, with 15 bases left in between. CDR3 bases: TGCAGTGCTAGCCCGGGGGACAGTAGCTCCTACGAGCAGTACTTC. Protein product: CSASPGDSSSYEQYF.

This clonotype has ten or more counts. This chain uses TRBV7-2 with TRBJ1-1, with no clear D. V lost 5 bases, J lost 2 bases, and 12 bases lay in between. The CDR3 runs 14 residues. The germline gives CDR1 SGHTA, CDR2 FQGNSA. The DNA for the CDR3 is TGTGCCAGCAGCCTGGCACCTCAAAACACTGAAGCTTTCTTT. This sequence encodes CASSLAPQNTEAFF.